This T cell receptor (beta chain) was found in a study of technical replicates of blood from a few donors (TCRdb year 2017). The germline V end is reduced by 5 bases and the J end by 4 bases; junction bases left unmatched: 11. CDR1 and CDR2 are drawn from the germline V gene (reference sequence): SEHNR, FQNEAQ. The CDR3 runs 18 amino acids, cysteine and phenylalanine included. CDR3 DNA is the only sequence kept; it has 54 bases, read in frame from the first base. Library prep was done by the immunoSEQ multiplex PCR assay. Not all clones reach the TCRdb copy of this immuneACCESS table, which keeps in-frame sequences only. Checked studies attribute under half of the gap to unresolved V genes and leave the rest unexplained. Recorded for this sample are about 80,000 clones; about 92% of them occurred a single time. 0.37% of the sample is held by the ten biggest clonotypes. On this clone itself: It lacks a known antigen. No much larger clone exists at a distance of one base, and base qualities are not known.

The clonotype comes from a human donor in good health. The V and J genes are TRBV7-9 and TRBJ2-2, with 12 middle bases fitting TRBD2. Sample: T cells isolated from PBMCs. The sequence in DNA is TGTGCCAGCAGCCCACTTATAGAGGGACTAGCGGGCACCGGGGAGCTGTTTTTT. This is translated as CASSPLIEGLAGTGELFF.